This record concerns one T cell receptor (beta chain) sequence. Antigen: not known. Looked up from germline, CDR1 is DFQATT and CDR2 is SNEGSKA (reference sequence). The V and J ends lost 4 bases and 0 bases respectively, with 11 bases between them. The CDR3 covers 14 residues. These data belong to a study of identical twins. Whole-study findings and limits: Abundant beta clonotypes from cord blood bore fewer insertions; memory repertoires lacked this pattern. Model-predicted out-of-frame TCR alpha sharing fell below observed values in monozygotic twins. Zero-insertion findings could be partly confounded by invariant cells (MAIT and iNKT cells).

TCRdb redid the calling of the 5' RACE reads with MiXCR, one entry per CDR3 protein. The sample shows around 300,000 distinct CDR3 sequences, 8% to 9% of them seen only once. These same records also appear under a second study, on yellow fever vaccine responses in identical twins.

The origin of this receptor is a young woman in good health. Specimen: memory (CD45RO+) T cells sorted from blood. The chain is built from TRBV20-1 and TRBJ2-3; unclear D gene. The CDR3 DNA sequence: TGCAGTGCTACTGGGCTTACTAGCACAGATACGCAGTATTTT. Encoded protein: CSATGLTSTDTQYF.